One sample yielded the 6 T cell receptor beta chains listed below, sequenced in a study of shared clonotypes between healthy human individuals. Method: immunoSEQ multiplex PCR; TCRdb's copy keeps in-frame clones and lacks some. The repertoire holds more than 2,000,000 clones, 90% to 95% seen once, with around 0.14% in the top ten. The sequencing sample was made of naive CD4+ T cells sorted from blood. Subset described: CD45RA+ positively selected. Receptors originate from a man between 18 and 35 years old in good health.

The chain employs TRBV6-5 and TRBJ1-6, with TRBD1 matching over 7 bases. The CDR3 loop spans 15 amino acids. Losses at the gene ends were 2 bases for V and 5 bases for J; bases not matched to a gene: 3. Germline CDR1 is MNHEY and CDR2 is SVGAGI. In DNA, the CDR3 is TGTGCCAGCAGTTACCTTGGACAGGATAATTCACCCCTCCACTTT. Translation gives CASSYLGQDNSPLHF.

V usage is TRBV5-1 and J usage is TRBJ1-1; 7 bases fit TRBD1. V shed 4 bases and J 5 bases; nucleotides not matched to a gene: 8. There are 14 residues in the CDR3. The V gene's germline CDR1 is SGHRS and CDR2 YFSETQ. The DNA for the CDR3 is TGCGCCAGCAGCGCCGTCGAGGGGGCTACTGAAGCTTTCTTT. Protein: CASSAVEGATEAFF.

This chain uses TRBV15 with TRBJ1-4; a possible D gene is TRBD1 (5 bases). Germline CDR1 LNHNV, CDR2 YYDKDF (reference sequence). The CDR3 has 17 residues. The ends were cut back, 3 bases at V and 3 bases at J, with 17 bases in the middle. This chain's CDR3 is CATSSSGLLGANEKLFF. The CDR3 coding sequence is TGTGCCACCAGCAGTAGCGGACTTTTGGGGGCTAATGAAAAACTGTTTTTT.

The rearrangement uses TRBV7-2 and TRBJ1-4; 9 bases map to TRBD1. The length of the CDR3 is 16 residues. V gave up 1 base and J gave up 5 bases; unmatched junction bases: 5. From germline, CDR1 is SGHTA and CDR2 FQGNSA. The CDR3 DNA reads TGTGCCAGCAGCTTAGTGGGCGGGACAGGGAATGAAAAACTGTTTTTT. As protein: CASSLVGGTGNEKLFF.

J is TRBJ2-4 and V is TRBV2, with D tentatively TRBD1 (6 bases). The CDR3 length is 15 residues. Germline assignment: CDR1 SNHLY and CDR2 FYNNEI. Between the trimmed V and J ends, which lost 4 bases and 0 bases, there was a span of 10 bases. The CDR3, as DNA: TGTGCCAGCAGTGGGACAGCATTAGCCAAAAACATTCAGTACTTC. Protein product: CASSGTALAKNIQYF.

J is TRBJ2-1 and V is TRBV5-1; D not resolved. The length of the CDR3 is 15 residues. Germline CDR1 is SGHRS and CDR2 is YFSETQ. V was shortened by 1 base and J by 5 bases, with 13 bases between the two germline ends. The CDR3 bases are TGCGCCAGCAGCTTGCAGACGGGCGATAACAATGAGCAGTTCTTC. Its protein product is CASSLQTGDNNEQFF.